The rows below give T cell receptor beta chains drawn from one sample of a study of CD8 T cells in Susac syndrome. TCRdb re-derived calls from the immunoSEQ multiplex PCR reads in MiXCR, one entry per CDR3 protein. This table holds 100,000 to 150,000 distinct CDR3 sequences, roughly 80% found once. The sequenced material came from CD8+ T cells from PBMCs. The receptors here all came from a human donor with multiple sclerosis. The CDR3 runs from the conserved cysteine through the conserved F or W. The order of the fields is clone size, D gene, J gene, V gene, CDR3 protein, CDR3 DNA. The D gene is left open where the match is weak. A clone size is listed for some rows: how often the clone was seen (once, few, many), or a class if it is expanded.

clone_size: .; d_call: TRBD2; j_call: TRBJ2-1; v_call: TRBV3-1; cdr3_aa: CASSQGASGSARNEQFF; cdr3_nt: TGTGCCAGCAGCCAAGGAGCTAGCGGGAGTGCTCGTAATGAGCAGTTCTTC
clone_size: few; d_call: .; j_call: TRBJ1-1; v_call: TRBV6-5; cdr3_aa: CASSYSTANTEAFF; cdr3_nt: TGTGCCAGCAGTTACTCAACGGCCAACACTGAAGCTTTCTTT
clone_size: .; d_call: TRBD1; j_call: TRBJ2-3; v_call: TRBV7-9; cdr3_aa: CASSLGTGASVIGDTQYF; cdr3_nt: TGTGCCAGCAGCCTCGGGACAGGGGCCTCAGTAATCGGAGATACGCAGTATTTT
clone_size: few; d_call: TRBD1; j_call: TRBJ2-2; v_call: TRBV6-1; cdr3_aa: CASSDRGNTGELFF; cdr3_nt: TGTGCCAGCAGCGACAGGGGGAACACCGGGGAGCTGTTTTTT
clone_size: .; d_call: .; j_call: TRBJ2-1; v_call: TRBV7-8; cdr3_aa: CASSLAFGGTDNEQFF; cdr3_nt: TGTGCCAGCAGCTTAGCTTTCGGGGGAACAGACAATGAGCAGTTCTTC
clone_size: .; d_call: TRBD2; j_call: TRBJ2-1; v_call: TRBV13; cdr3_aa: CASSSRSGGINEQFF; cdr3_nt: TGTGCCAGCAGCTCCCGGAGCGGGGGTATTAATGAGCAGTTCTTC
clone_size: .; d_call: .; j_call: TRBJ2-2; v_call: TRBV6-2/TRBV6-3; cdr3_aa: CASSPGADLYTGELFF; cdr3_nt: TGTGCCAGCAGTCCCGGGGCAGACCTCTACACCGGGGAGCTGTTTTTT
clone_size: .; d_call: .; j_call: TRBJ2-3; v_call: TRBV6-1; cdr3_aa: CASSQDGGYSTDTQYF; cdr3_nt: TGTGCCAGCAGTCAGGATGGGGGGTACAGCACAGATACGCAGTATTTT
clone_size: .; d_call: .; j_call: TRBJ1-2; v_call: TRBV20-1; cdr3_aa: CSARGTGGYGYTF; cdr3_nt: TGCAGTGCTAGAGGTACAGGAGGCTATGGCTACACCTTC
clone_size: .; d_call: TRBD1; j_call: TRBJ2-7; v_call: TRBV6-2/TRBV6-3; cdr3_aa: CASREDRAASYEQYF; cdr3_nt: TGTGCCAGCAGAGAGGACAGGGCAGCTTCCTACGAGCAGTACTTC
clone_size: .; d_call: TRBD1; j_call: TRBJ2-1; v_call: TRBV2; cdr3_aa: CASSGPRDSTYNEQFF; cdr3_nt: TGTGCCAGCAGTGGCCCCCGGGACAGTACATACAATGAGCAGTTCTTC
clone_size: .; d_call: .; j_call: TRBJ1-5; v_call: TRBV19; cdr3_aa: CASSFREFNQPQHF; cdr3_nt: TGTGCCAGTAGTTTCCGGGAGTTCAATCAGCCCCAGCATTTT
clone_size: once; d_call: .; j_call: TRBJ1-5; v_call: TRBV27; cdr3_aa: CASSLSSGPAGQPQHF; cdr3_nt: TGTGCCAGCAGTTTATCGAGCGGCCCGGCCGGGCAGCCCCAGCATTTT
clone_size: .; d_call: .; j_call: TRBJ2-1; v_call: TRBV5-8; cdr3_aa: CASSLDTNSYNEQFF; cdr3_nt: TGTGCCAGCAGCTTGGACACCAACTCTTACAATGAGCAGTTCTTC
clone_size: .; d_call: .; j_call: TRBJ2-5; v_call: TRBV5-4; cdr3_aa: CASSLGSETQYF; cdr3_nt: TGTGCCAGCAGCTTGGGCTCAGAGACCCAGTACTTC
clone_size: .; d_call: .; j_call: TRBJ2-7; v_call: TRBV27; cdr3_aa: CASSFSGANAYEQYF; cdr3_nt: TGTGCCAGCAGTTTTTCAGGGGCAAACGCCTACGAGCAGTACTTC
clone_size: few; d_call: .; j_call: TRBJ1-1; v_call: TRBV27; cdr3_aa: CASSPGRGTEAFF; cdr3_nt: TGTGCCAGCTCCCCAGGGAGGGGGACTGAAGCTTTCTTT
clone_size: .; d_call: TRBD1; j_call: TRBJ1-2; v_call: TRBV19; cdr3_aa: CATVQGANGYTF; cdr3_nt: TGTGCCACCGTACAGGGGGCTAATGGCTACACCTTC
clone_size: .; d_call: .; j_call: TRBJ2-7; v_call: TRBV10-3; cdr3_aa: CAISESVASYEQYF; cdr3_nt: TGTGCCATCAGTGAGTCGGTGGCCTCCTACGAGCAGTACTTC
clone_size: .; d_call: TRBD1; j_call: TRBJ2-5; v_call: TRBV7-9; cdr3_aa: CASSLGQGWETQYF; cdr3_nt: TGTGCCAGCAGCTTAGGACAGGGTTGGGAGACCCAGTACTTC
clone_size: .; d_call: TRBD1; j_call: TRBJ1-2; v_call: TRBV5-1; cdr3_aa: CATGQGGHYGYTF; cdr3_nt: TGCGCCACCGGACAGGGGGGACACTATGGCTACACCTTC
clone_size: .; d_call: TRBD1; j_call: TRBJ1-2; v_call: TRBV7-6; cdr3_aa: CASSLGTGVDGYTF; cdr3_nt: TGTGCCAGCAGCTTAGGGACAGGGGTGGATGGCTACACCTTC
clone_size: .; d_call: .; j_call: TRBJ2-1; v_call: TRBV5-1; cdr3_aa: CASSLNPGDFGNEQFF; cdr3_nt: TGCGCCAGCAGCTTAAACCCAGGGGATTTCGGGAATGAGCAGTTCTTC
clone_size: .; d_call: TRBD2; j_call: TRBJ2-1; v_call: TRBV27; cdr3_aa: CASSYGLAGHEQFF; cdr3_nt: TGTGCCAGCAGTTACGGACTAGCGGGGCATGAGCAGTTCTTC
clone_size: .; d_call: .; j_call: TRBJ2-1; v_call: TRBV11-2; cdr3_aa: CASSLPHAQERGNEQFF; cdr3_nt: TGTGCCAGCAGCCTACCACACGCTCAGGAGAGAGGCAATGAGCAGTTCTTC
clone_size: .; d_call: .; j_call: TRBJ1-1; v_call: TRBV7-9; cdr3_aa: CASSLDLWGENTEAFF; cdr3_nt: TGTGCCAGCAGCTTAGACCTATGGGGTGAGAACACTGAAGCTTTCTTT
clone_size: .; d_call: .; j_call: TRBJ1-3; v_call: TRBV14; cdr3_aa: CASSHRTSGNTIYF; cdr3_nt: TGTGCCAGCAGTCATCGGACGTCTGGAAACACCATATATTTT
clone_size: .; d_call: .; j_call: TRBJ2-1; v_call: TRBV7-9; cdr3_aa: CASSPASEQFF; cdr3_nt: TGTGCCAGCAGCCCCGCGAGCGAGCAGTTCTTC
clone_size: .; d_call: .; j_call: TRBJ1-1; v_call: TRBV6-5; cdr3_aa: CASRGAGQTEAFF; cdr3_nt: TGTGCCAGCAGGGGGGCGGGTCAGACTGAAGCTTTCTTT
clone_size: .; d_call: .; j_call: TRBJ2-7; v_call: TRBV30; cdr3_aa: CAWSVPYRVYEQYF; cdr3_nt: TGTGCCTGGAGTGTACCCTACAGGGTCTACGAGCAGTACTTC
clone_size: .; d_call: TRBD2; j_call: TRBJ2-3; v_call: TRBV20-1; cdr3_aa: CGARLRLAGFSTDTQYF; cdr3_nt: TGCGGTGCTAGATTGCGATTAGCGGGGTTCTCCACAGATACGCAGTATTTT
clone_size: .; d_call: TRBD1; j_call: TRBJ2-7; v_call: TRBV20-1; cdr3_aa: CSARIFGWATGAYEQYF; cdr3_nt: TGCAGTGCTAGGATTTTCGGCTGGGCCACAGGGGCCTACGAGCAGTACTTC
clone_size: once; d_call: TRBD1; j_call: TRBJ2-7; v_call: TRBV28; cdr3_aa: CASSSYRGLGYEQNF; cdr3_nt: TGTGCCAGCAGCTCATACAGGGGGCTAGGCTACGAGCAGAACTTC
clone_size: .; d_call: TRBD2; j_call: TRBJ2-1; v_call: TRBV20-1; cdr3_aa: CSARERLAGQHEQFF; cdr3_nt: TGCAGTGCTAGAGAACGACTAGCGGGGCAACATGAGCAGTTCTTC
clone_size: few; d_call: .; j_call: TRBJ2-1; v_call: TRBV5-4; cdr3_aa: CASSPHGDEQFF; cdr3_nt: TGTGCCAGCAGCCCTCATGGCGATGAGCAGTTCTTC
clone_size: .; d_call: TRBD1; j_call: TRBJ2-7; v_call: TRBV30; cdr3_aa: CAWSVDRGREQYF; cdr3_nt: TGTGCCTGGAGTGTCGACAGGGGTAGGGAGCAGTACTTC
clone_size: .; d_call: TRBD2; j_call: TRBJ2-1; v_call: TRBV6-2/TRBV6-3; cdr3_aa: CASTPPAGVDEQFF; cdr3_nt: TGTGCCAGCACCCCCCCAGCGGGAGTTGATGAGCAGTTCTTC
clone_size: .; d_call: TRBD1; j_call: TRBJ1-1; v_call: TRBV10-3; cdr3_aa: CAMGQGGDTEAFF; cdr3_nt: TGTGCCATGGGACAGGGTGGGGACACTGAAGCTTTCTTT
clone_size: few; d_call: .; j_call: TRBJ1-4; v_call: TRBV4-3; cdr3_aa: CASSQDQRVRAGEKLFF; cdr3_nt: TGCGCCAGCAGCCAAGATCAAAGGGTCAGGGCGGGGGAAAAACTGTTTTTT
clone_size: once; d_call: .; j_call: TRBJ1-2; v_call: TRBV6-5; cdr3_aa: CASSLTYPQLQGKGGYTF; cdr3_nt: TGTGCCAGCAGTTTGACTTACCCACAACTGCAGGGTAAGGGTGGCTACACCTTC
clone_size: .; d_call: .; j_call: TRBJ1-1; v_call: TRBV30; cdr3_aa: CAWNGGSLVTEAFF; cdr3_nt: TGTGCCTGGAACGGGGGCTCCCTCGTCACTGAAGCTTTCTTT
clone_size: .; d_call: .; j_call: TRBJ2-2; v_call: TRBV28; cdr3_aa: CASLRTVSGELFF; cdr3_nt: TGTGCCAGCCTTAGGACGGTGTCCGGGGAGCTGTTTTTT
clone_size: .; d_call: TRBD1; j_call: TRBJ2-7; v_call: TRBV27; cdr3_aa: CASSYQGQGADEQYF; cdr3_nt: TGTGCCAGCAGCTATCAGGGACAGGGGGCGGACGAGCAGTACTTC
clone_size: .; d_call: .; j_call: TRBJ1-2; v_call: TRBV11-2; cdr3_aa: CASSKGEYGYTF; cdr3_nt: TGTGCCAGCAGCAAGGGGGAGTATGGCTACACCTTC
clone_size: few; d_call: TRBD1; j_call: TRBJ1-5; v_call: TRBV6-2/TRBV6-3; cdr3_aa: CASSYWTGFQPQHF; cdr3_nt: TGTGCCAGCAGTTACTGGACAGGGTTTCAGCCCCAGCATTTT
clone_size: .; d_call: TRBD1; j_call: TRBJ1-1; v_call: TRBV6-2/TRBV6-3; cdr3_aa: CASSYTQGAQPEAFF; cdr3_nt: TGTGCCAGCAGTTACACCCAGGGGGCGCAGCCTGAAGCTTTCTTT
clone_size: .; d_call: .; j_call: TRBJ1-1; v_call: TRBV13; cdr3_aa: CASSRGDLKAFF; cdr3_nt: TGTGCCAGCAGCCGCGGCGATCTCAAAGCTTTCTTT
clone_size: few; d_call: TRBD1; j_call: TRBJ2-2; v_call: TRBV3-1; cdr3_aa: CASSPRDRNTGELFF; cdr3_nt: TGTGCCAGCAGCCCCCGGGACAGAAACACCGGGGAGCTGTTTTTT
clone_size: .; d_call: .; j_call: TRBJ2-7; v_call: TRBV13; cdr3_aa: CASSSDRPVSEQYF; cdr3_nt: TGTGCCAGCAGCTCCGACAGGCCAGTCAGCGAGCAGTACTTC
clone_size: .; d_call: .; j_call: TRBJ2-1; v_call: TRBV24-1; cdr3_aa: CATSDFTGEQFF; cdr3_nt: TGTGCCACCAGTGATTTCACGGGCGAGCAGTTCTTC
clone_size: .; d_call: .; j_call: TRBJ1-1; v_call: TRBV12-3/TRBV12-4; cdr3_aa: CASSFGRPNTEAFF; cdr3_nt: TGTGCCAGCAGTTTCGGGCGGCCGAACACTGAAGCTTTCTTT
clone_size: .; d_call: .; j_call: TRBJ2-3; v_call: TRBV6-5; cdr3_aa: CASKFGPPSTDTQYF; cdr3_nt: TGTGCCAGCAAGTTCGGTCCTCCCAGCACAGATACGCAGTATTTT
clone_size: .; d_call: TRBD1; j_call: TRBJ1-2; v_call: TRBV29-1; cdr3_aa: CSVPLGQGAYYGYTF; cdr3_nt: TGCAGCGTTCCCCTAGGACAGGGGGCATACTATGGCTACACCTTC
clone_size: once; d_call: TRBD1; j_call: TRBJ2-1; v_call: TRBV6-6; cdr3_aa: CASSATGTGAYNEQFF; cdr3_nt: TGTGCCAGCAGTGCTACCGGGACAGGGGCCTACAATGAGCAGTTCTTC
clone_size: .; d_call: TRBD1; j_call: TRBJ1-1; v_call: TRBV5-5; cdr3_aa: CASSFGTGSTEAFF; cdr3_nt: TGTGCCAGCAGCTTCGGGACAGGAAGCACTGAAGCTTTCTTT
clone_size: .; d_call: TRBD1; j_call: TRBJ2-7; v_call: TRBV5-1; cdr3_aa: CASSWGTGDYEQYF; cdr3_nt: TGCGCCAGCAGCTGGGGGACAGGGGACTACGAGCAGTACTTC
clone_size: .; d_call: .; j_call: TRBJ1-5; v_call: TRBV7-2; cdr3_aa: CASSARPWRGNQPQHF; cdr3_nt: TGTGCCAGCAGCGCACGCCCATGGCGAGGCAATCAGCCCCAGCATTTT
clone_size: once; d_call: .; j_call: TRBJ1-1; v_call: TRBV27; cdr3_aa: CASSLSRGPPRVEAFF; cdr3_nt: TGTGCCAGCAGTTTATCCAGGGGCCCGCCTAGGGTTGAAGCTTTCTTT
clone_size: .; d_call: .; j_call: TRBJ1-2; v_call: TRBV19; cdr3_aa: CSSSISELDGYTF; cdr3_nt: TGTTCCAGTAGTATCTCCGAGCTGGATGGCTACACCTTC